These T cell receptor beta chains were read from a single sample in a study of T cell repertoires in cytomegalovirus infection. Using its own MiXCR run on the reads, TCRdb lists one record per CDR3 protein. The top ten clones hold around 27% of a sample with some 180,000 distinct CDR3 sequences, about a sixth of them seen once. The specimen sequenced was CD8+ T cells from PBMCs. These receptors all come from a human donor in good health (CMV status not recorded). Some clones in this sample may be carry-over from other donors' samples. Each CDR3 is given with its conserved first and last residue. The order of the fields is clone size, V gene, J gene, D gene, CDR3 length, CDR3 protein, CDR3 DNA. A D gene is named only where the DNA matches it firmly. Some rows have no size entry. The others give once, few or many, or a class for an expanded clone.

>-|TRBV7-9|TRBJ2-7|TRBD1|14
CASSYGTGVDEQYF
TGTGCCAGCAGCTATGGGACAGGGGTCGACGAGCAGTACTTC
>-|TRBV7-9|TRBJ2-7|-|14
CASSLGRIPGEQYF
TGTGCCAGCAGCTTGGGTCGGATACCCGGCGAGCAGTACTTC
>-|TRBV7-2|TRBJ2-6|TRBD1|18
CASSLTGQGPSGANVLTF
TGTGCCAGCAGCTTAACGGGACAGGGCCCTTCTGGGGCCAACGTCCTGACTTTC
>-|TRBV7-2|TRBJ2-7|-|16
CASSLDRGQGSYEQYF
TGTGCCAGCAGCTTAGACCGGGGGCAAGGCTCCTACGAGCAGTACTTC
>-|TRBV7-8|TRBJ1-1|-|15
CASSHSARRDTEAFF
TGTGCCAGCAGCCATTCAGCACGGCGGGACACTGAAGCTTTCTTT
>-|TRBV7-9|TRBJ1-5|-|14
CASSSNFLGQPQHF
TGTGCCAGCAGCTCCAATTTTCTGGGTCAGCCCCAGCATTTT
>-|TRBV7-8|TRBJ2-5|TRBD1|17
CASSLKLYRDREQTQYF
TGTGCCAGCAGCTTAAAACTATACCGGGACAGGGAGCAGACCCAGTACTTC
>many|TRBV28|TRBJ2-3|TRBD1|14
CASSLDRGFDTQYF
TGTGCCAGCAGTTTAGACAGGGGGTTTGATACGCAGTATTTT
>-|TRBV7-8|TRBJ2-1|TRBD1|21
CASSSPPPDRYEVIVHNEQFF
TGTGCCAGCAGCTCCCCTCCCCCGGACAGGTACGAGGTGATTGTCCACAATGAGCAGTTCTTC
>many|TRBV7-8|TRBJ2-3|TRBD1|17
CASSLEHGTAAIYTQYF
TGTGCCAGCAGCTTAGAGCACGGGACAGCCGCTATCTATACGCAGTATTTT
>many|TRBV6-5|TRBJ2-1|-|14
CASSYSDGYNEQFF
TGTGCCAGCAGCTATTCGGACGGTTACAATGAGCAGTTCTTC
>-|TRBV6-2/TRBV6-3|TRBJ1-1|-|15
CASTAPVPLNTEAFF
TGTGCCAGCACCGCACCCGTCCCACTGAACACTGAAGCTTTCTTT
>-|TRBV4-2|TRBJ1-1|-|16
CASSQERAANSAEAFF
TGTGCCAGCAGCCAAGAAAGGGCCGCCAACTCGGCTGAAGCTTTCTTT
>-|TRBV11-2|TRBJ1-4|TRBD1|18
CASCDRTGGAPIGEKLFF
TGTGCCAGCTGTGATAGGACAGGGGGCGCCCCGATTGGTGAAAAACTGTTTTTT
>few|TRBV6-5|TRBJ1-1|-|14
CASSYSDRDTEAFF
TGTGCCAGCAGTTACTCTGACAGAGACACTGAAGCTTTCTTT
>few|TRBV5-8|TRBJ2-7|TRBD1|13
CASMDRTTYEQYF
TGTGCCAGTATGGACAGGACAACTTACGAGCAGTACTTC
>-|TRBV6-8|TRBJ2-7|-|16
CASSLTGYQLSYEQYF
TGTGCCAGCAGTTTAACAGGTTACCAGCTCTCCTACGAGCAGTACTTC
>-|TRBV6-2/TRBV6-3|TRBJ2-7|-|13
CASGMRVSYEQYF
TGTGCCAGCGGGATGAGAGTTTCCTACGAGCAGTACTTC
>few|TRBV13|TRBJ1-5|-|14
CASSLGGGKQPQHF
TGTGCCAGCAGCTTAGGAGGGGGTAAACAGCCCCAGCATTTT
>-|TRBV7-8|TRBJ2-2|-|18
CASSLVRGSGPLGGELFF
TGTGCCAGCAGCTTAGTTAGAGGATCCGGACCGCTGGGCGGGGAGCTGTTTTTT
>-|TRBV30|TRBJ2-2|-|15
CAWSAQDVITGELFF
TGTGCCTGGAGTGCTCAGGATGTCATCACCGGGGAGCTGTTTTTT
>few|TRBV28|TRBJ1-2|-|13
CASSLISNYGYTF
TGTGCCAGCAGTTTGATATCTAACTATGGCTACACCTTC
>-|TRBV2|TRBJ2-7|-|15
CASSEEGRGANEQYF
TGTGCCAGCAGTGAAGAGGGTAGGGGGGCCAACGAGCAGTACTTC
>-|TRBV4-3|TRBJ2-7|TRBD1|13
CASSQGGTVEQYF
TGCGCCAGCAGCCAAGGTGGGACAGTCGAGCAGTACTTC
>many|TRBV7-6|TRBJ2-4|-|16
CASSLAGRQGGDIQYF
TGTGCCAGCAGCTTAGCAGGGCGTCAGGGGGGGGACATTCAGTACTTC
>-|TRBV7-8|TRBJ2-7|-|13
CASSLGREDEQYF
TGTGCCAGCAGCTTAGGCAGGGAGGACGAGCAGTACTTC
>-|TRBV7-2|TRBJ2-7|-|14
CASSLDPRPHEQYF
TGTGCCAGCAGCTTAGATCCGAGGCCCCACGAGCAGTACTTC
>-|TRBV7-8|TRBJ2-5|TRBD1|14
CASSFEGAPGTQYF
TGTGCCAGCAGCTTTGAGGGGGCTCCTGGGACCCAGTACTTC
>-|TRBV20-1|TRBJ2-6|-|16
CSAGDGGTSGANVLTF
TGCAGTGCTGGAGATGGGGGGACCTCTGGGGCCAACGTCCTGACTTTC
>few|TRBV15|TRBJ1-2|-|14
CATSRDGSSFGYTF
TGTGCCACCAGCAGAGACGGCAGTAGTTTCGGCTACACCTTC